Below, one T cell receptor beta chain is given with its context. The antigen is undetermined. The sample belongs to a study of OX40 agonist ivuxolimab in advanced cancers. Study in general: The dose of intravenous ivuxolimab that patients received every 2 weeks ranged from 0.01 to 10 mg/kg. The dose-escalation cohort had hepatocellular carcinoma, melanoma, renal cell or head and neck cancer. Study-level findings and limits: No determination was made of the antigen specificity of the expanded peripheral T cells. At 0.1-3.0 mg/kg, partial responders had clonal expansion among the lowest observed.

The data were produced by immunoSEQ multiplex PCR, yet TCRdb's version contains in-frame clones alone and is incomplete. The data hold 55,000 to 75,000 clones, with 81% observed a single time. V dropped 4 bases and J dropped 3; count of bases not matched to a gene: 1. The CDR3 spans 14 residues. Germline CDR1 SGHVS, CDR2 FNYEAQ. This TCR derives from an adult with an advanced solid tumor such as melanoma, head and neck, liver or kidney cancer. Source: CD4+ or CD8+ T cells sorted from blood, taken in a trial of the OX40 agonist ivuxolimab. V usage is TRBV7-6 and J usage is TRBJ1-4; 8 positions match TRBD1. CDR3 bases: TGTGCCAGCAGCTCGACAGGGGCTAATGAAAAACTGTTTTTT. As protein: CASSSTGANEKLFF. The full variable domain, completed using reference TRBV7-6 and TRBJ1-4, is GAGVSQSPRYKVTKRGQDVALRCDPISGHVSLYWYRQALGQGPEFLTYFNYEAQQDKSGLPNDRFSAERPEGSISTLTIQRTEQRDSAMYRCASSSTGANEKLFFGSGTQLSVL.